This note documents a single TCR beta chain sequence. The antigen is unknown. This record comes from a study of OX40 agonist ivuxolimab in advanced cancers. Study-level information: Males comprised around four fifths of the group, whose mean age was approximately 61 years (range about 20 to 85). Three patients had partial responses: one hepatocellular carcinoma, two cutaneous melanoma.

Germline CDR1 and CDR2: SGHRS and YFSETQ. Trimming shortened V by 0 bases and J by 4 bases, and 5 bases separated the two germline ends. The CDR3 consists of 13 residues. Sequencing used immunoSEQ multiplex PCR; TCRdb keeps in-frame clones, though not all of them. The sample consists of tens of thousands of clones, approximately 90% of them appearing once. Study findings and constraints: At 0.1 to 3.0 mg/kg, CD4+ and CD8+ blood T cells expanded clonally by week 6. Averaged across samples, CD8+ T cells carried more expanded clones than CD4+ did.

The source is an adult with an advanced solid tumor such as melanoma, head and neck, liver or kidney cancer. The rearrangement links TRBV5-1 to TRBJ1-3; D unresolved. The sequenced sample was CD4+ or CD8+ T cells sorted from blood, obtained in a trial of the OX40 agonist ivuxolimab. The DNA for the CDR3 is TGCGCCAGCAGCTTGGAGGTGGGAAACACCATATATTTT. Residues: CASSLEVGNTIYF. Drawing the rest from reference TRBV5-1 and TRBJ1-3, the complete variable domain is KAGVTQTPRYLIKTRGQQVTLSCSPISGHRSVSWYQQTPGQGLQFLFEYFSETQRNKGNFPGRFSGRQFSNSRSEMNVSTLELGDSALYLCASSLEVGNTIYFGEGSWLTVV.